Listed below are T cell receptor beta chains from one sample, sequenced in a study of blood T cell repertoires in COVID-19. Generated by immunoSEQ multiplex PCR, the TCRdb table keeps only in-frame clones and is missing some. Found here are about 120,000 clones, approximately 82% of them singletons; the top ten hold less than 8%. Material for sequencing was peripheral blood. Source of these receptors: a man in his 70s with active or convalescent COVID-19. CDR3s include the opening cysteine and the closing phenylalanine or tryptophan. A D gene is named only where the DNA matches it firmly. Only some rows state a clone size, as once, few, many or a class for expanded clones.

clone_size: few; v_call: TRBV6-4; d_call: TRBD1; j_call: TRBJ1-1; cdr3_aa: CASSPKGQGASEAFF; cdr3_nt: TGTGCCAGCAGTCCAAAAGGACAGGGGGCGTCTGAAGCTTTCTTT
clone_size: -; v_call: TRBV7-9; d_call: TRBD2; j_call: TRBJ2-5; cdr3_aa: CASSHGLAGGPSQETQYF; cdr3_nt: TGTGCCAGCAGCCACGGACTAGCGGGGGGGCCGTCCCAAGAGACCCAGTACTTC
clone_size: -; v_call: TRBV18; d_call: TRBD2; j_call: TRBJ2-7; cdr3_aa: CASSLIGTSGTEQYF; cdr3_nt: TGTGCCAGCTCATTAATCGGGACTAGCGGCACCGAGCAGTACTTC
clone_size: -; v_call: TRBV12-3/TRBV12-4; d_call: -; j_call: TRBJ1-5; cdr3_aa: CASSRDRNQPQHF; cdr3_nt: TGTGCCAGCAGTCGAGACAGAAATCAGCCCCAGCATTTT
clone_size: -; v_call: TRBV11-2; d_call: -; j_call: TRBJ1-2; cdr3_aa: CASSPDINYGYTF; cdr3_nt: TGTGCCAGCAGCCCGGACATTAACTATGGCTACACCTTC
clone_size: -; v_call: TRBV5-5; d_call: -; j_call: TRBJ2-2; cdr3_aa: CASSLGPSANTGELFF; cdr3_nt: TGTGCCAGCAGCTTGGGTCCGTCAGCGAACACCGGGGAGCTGTTTTTT
clone_size: -; v_call: TRBV3-1/TRBV3-2; d_call: TRBD1; j_call: TRBJ1-5; cdr3_aa: CASSARQGSNQPQHF; cdr3_nt: TGTGCCAGCAGCGCCCGACAGGGCAGCAATCAGCCCCAGCATTTT
clone_size: -; v_call: TRBV29-1; d_call: TRBD2; j_call: TRBJ2-1; cdr3_aa: CSVWRESVEQFF; cdr3_nt: TGCAGCGTTTGGCGGGAGTCAGTCGAGCAGTTCTTC
clone_size: -; v_call: TRBV3-1/TRBV3-2; d_call: TRBD2; j_call: TRBJ2-7; cdr3_aa: CASSPLAGVAREQYF; cdr3_nt: TGTGCCAGCAGCCCCCTAGCGGGAGTGGCCCGGGAGCAGTACTTC
clone_size: -; v_call: TRBV20-1; d_call: -; j_call: TRBJ1-2; cdr3_aa: CSASGTTNAFGYTF; cdr3_nt: TGCAGTGCTAGTGGGACAACCAACGCTTTTGGCTACACCTTC
clone_size: -; v_call: TRBV6-2/TRBV6-3; d_call: TRBD1; j_call: TRBJ2-1; cdr3_aa: CASSYSTTGGYEQFF; cdr3_nt: TGTGCCAGCAGTTATTCTACTACAGGGGGATATGAGCAGTTCTTC
clone_size: -; v_call: TRBV7-9; d_call: -; j_call: TRBJ2-1; cdr3_aa: CASSWRASSYNEQFF; cdr3_nt: TGTGCCAGCAGCTGGCGGGCCAGCTCCTACAATGAGCAGTTCTTC
clone_size: -; v_call: TRBV7-2; d_call: -; j_call: TRBJ1-3; cdr3_aa: CASSSDQGNGNTIYF; cdr3_nt: TGTGCCAGCAGCTCCGACCAGGGAAATGGAAACACCATATATTTT
clone_size: -; v_call: TRBV12-3/TRBV12-4; d_call: -; j_call: TRBJ1-4; cdr3_aa: CASRRAEKLFF; cdr3_nt: TGTGCCAGCCGCCGAGCCGAAAAACTGTTTTTT
clone_size: -; v_call: TRBV2; d_call: TRBD2; j_call: TRBJ2-7; cdr3_aa: CASRATGTSGSYEQYF; cdr3_nt: TGTGCCAGCAGAGCCACCGGGACTAGCGGGAGCTACGAGCAGTACTTC
clone_size: -; v_call: TRBV7-2; d_call: TRBD2; j_call: TRBJ2-3; cdr3_aa: CASSLGLAGPQDTQYF; cdr3_nt: TGTGCCAGCAGCTTAGGACTAGCGGGACCGCAGGATACGCAGTATTTT
clone_size: -; v_call: TRBV18; d_call: TRBD1; j_call: TRBJ1-1; cdr3_aa: CASSPSPGTVLNTEAFF; cdr3_nt: TGTGCCAGCTCACCGAGTCCCGGGACAGTCTTGAACACTGAAGCTTTCTTT
clone_size: -; v_call: TRBV5-1; d_call: TRBD1; j_call: TRBJ1-1; cdr3_aa: CASSLQGGNTEAFF; cdr3_nt: TGCGCCAGCAGCTTACAGGGGGGGAACACTGAAGCTTTCTTT
clone_size: once; v_call: TRBV6-1; d_call: -; j_call: TRBJ1-2; cdr3_aa: CASSIDSYGYTF; cdr3_nt: TGTGCCAGCAGTATAGACAGCTATGGCTACACCTTC
clone_size: -; v_call: TRBV12-3/TRBV12-4; d_call: TRBD1; j_call: TRBJ1-2; cdr3_aa: CASSEGQRGGYTF; cdr3_nt: TGTGCCAGCAGCGAGGGACAGAGAGGTGGCTACACCTTC
clone_size: -; v_call: TRBV5-1; d_call: -; j_call: TRBJ1-2; cdr3_aa: CASREGGTNYGYTF; cdr3_nt: TGCGCCAGTCGCGAAGGGGGAACCAACTATGGCTACACCTTC
clone_size: -; v_call: TRBV14; d_call: TRBD1; j_call: TRBJ2-6; cdr3_aa: CASSQGQGFGANVLTF; cdr3_nt: TGTGCCAGCAGCCAAGGACAGGGATTCGGGGCCAACGTCCTGACTTTC
clone_size: -; v_call: TRBV7-8; d_call: -; j_call: TRBJ2-1; cdr3_aa: CASSLLLSSEQFF; cdr3_nt: TGTGCCAGCAGCTTATTATTGAGTAGTGAGCAGTTCTTC
clone_size: -; v_call: TRBV7-3; d_call: -; j_call: TRBJ2-5; cdr3_aa: CASSFGAVETQYF; cdr3_nt: TGTGCCAGCAGCTTCGGAGCGGTCGAGACCCAGTACTTC
clone_size: -; v_call: TRBV7-8; d_call: -; j_call: TRBJ2-4; cdr3_aa: CASSPAGSKNIQYF; cdr3_nt: TGTGCCAGCAGCCCGGCCGGGTCCAAAAACATTCAGTACTTC
clone_size: -; v_call: TRBV2; d_call: -; j_call: TRBJ1-1; cdr3_aa: CASSRGGDTEAFF; cdr3_nt: TGTGCCAGCAGTAGGGGAGGGGACACTGAAGCTTTCTTT
clone_size: -; v_call: TRBV10-3; d_call: -; j_call: TRBJ1-2; cdr3_aa: CAISVGEERGYTF; cdr3_nt: TGTGCCATCAGTGTCGGGGAAGAGAGGGGCTACACCTTC
clone_size: -; v_call: TRBV2; d_call: -; j_call: TRBJ1-6; cdr3_aa: CASSIREQGSPLHF; cdr3_nt: TGTGCCAGCAGCATCCGGGAGCAGGGCTCACCCCTCCACTTT
clone_size: -; v_call: TRBV28; d_call: -; j_call: TRBJ1-3; cdr3_aa: CASSLGGAAGNTIYF; cdr3_nt: TGTGCCAGCAGTTTAGGGGGGGCGGCTGGAAACACCATATATTTT